The T cell receptor (beta chain) under discussion was sequenced for a study of molecular identifiers for immune sequencing clone quantification. Germline lookup yields CDR1 SGHDN and CDR2 FVKESK. The CDR3 is 15 residues long. This clonotype was counted a few times. At one of its ends the junction is not consistent with the germline gene, which may arise from a read error. Listed TCR primers, together with previously described methods, were used for the bulk TCR libraries. From the PCR reads, TCRdb called clonotypes with MiXCR, one entry per CDR3 protein. The sample yields roughly 300,000 distinct CDR3 sequences, roughly a quarter seen once.

Material: naive CD8+ T cells from blood, with Jurkat cell RNA spiked in. Subset of the sample: FACS-sorted CD8+CD4-CCR7+CD45RA+ naive T cells. The sequence was collected from a human donor in good health. Some libraries in this study had Jurkat cell RNA spiked in. This chain links TRBV14 with TRBJ2-7; the D call may be TRBD1 or TRBD2 (6 bases each). The CDR3 region is CASSQRGLIGYEQCF. The CDR3 bases are TGTGCCAGCAGCCAACGGGGGCTGATCGGCTACGAGCAGTGCTTC. Looking up the rest from reference TRBV14 and TRBJ2-7 gives the full variable domain: EAGVTQFPSHSVIEKGQTVTLRCDPISGHDNLYWYRRVMGKEIKFLLHFVKESKQDESGMPNNRFLAERTGGTYSTLKVQPAELEDSGVYFCASSQRGLIGYEQCFGPGTRLTVT.